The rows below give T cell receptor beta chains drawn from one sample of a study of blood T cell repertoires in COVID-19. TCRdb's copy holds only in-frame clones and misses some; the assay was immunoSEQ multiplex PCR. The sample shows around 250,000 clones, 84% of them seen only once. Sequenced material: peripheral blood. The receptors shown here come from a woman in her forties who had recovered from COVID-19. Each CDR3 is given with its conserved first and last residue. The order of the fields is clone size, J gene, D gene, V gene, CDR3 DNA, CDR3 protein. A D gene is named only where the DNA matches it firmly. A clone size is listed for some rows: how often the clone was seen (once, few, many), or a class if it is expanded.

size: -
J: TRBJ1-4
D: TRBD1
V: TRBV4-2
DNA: TGTGCCAGCAGCCAACGGGACAGGGAGATCTCGGTTGAAAAACTGTTTTTT
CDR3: CASSQRDREISVEKLFF

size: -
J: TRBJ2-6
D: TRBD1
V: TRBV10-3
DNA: TGTGCCATCAGACCGGGACAGGGGGAGTCTGGGGCCAACGTCCTGACTTTC
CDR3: CAIRPGQGESGANVLTF

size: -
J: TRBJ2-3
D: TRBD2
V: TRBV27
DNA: TGTGCCAGCATTAGGGAAACCGGGACTAGCGGGGGTACTAGCACAGATACGCAGTATTTT
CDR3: CASIRETGTSGGTSTDTQYF

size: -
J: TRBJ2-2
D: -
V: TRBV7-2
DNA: TGTGCCAGCAGCTTAATTCCAGGGGGGACCACCGGGGAGCTGTTTTTT
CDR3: CASSLIPGGTTGELFF

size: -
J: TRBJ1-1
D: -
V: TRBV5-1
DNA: TGCGCCAGCAGCCGGGGGGACATAAACACTGAAGCTTTCTTT
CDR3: CASSRGDINTEAFF

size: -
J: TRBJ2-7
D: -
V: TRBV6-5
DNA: TGTGCCAGCAGTTCGACCGGGACTCCGGGGAGGGAGCAGTACTTC
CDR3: CASSSTGTPGREQYF

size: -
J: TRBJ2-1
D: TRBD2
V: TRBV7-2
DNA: TGTGCCAGCAGCCCAGGACTAGCGGGGAATGAGCAGTTCTTC
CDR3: CASSPGLAGNEQFF

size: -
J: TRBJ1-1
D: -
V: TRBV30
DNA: TGTGCCTGGAGTGTGTGGGGGCCGACTGAAGCTTTCTTT
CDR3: CAWSVWGPTEAFF

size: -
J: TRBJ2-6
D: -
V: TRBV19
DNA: TGTGCCACACTTGGGCGGGGTTCGGGCTCTGGGGCCAACGTCCTGACTTTC
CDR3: CATLGRGSGSGANVLTF

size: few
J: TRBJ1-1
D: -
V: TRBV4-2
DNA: TGTGCCAGCAGCCAAGATTGGTCAGGGTACAATTCTGAAGCTTTCTTT
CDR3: CASSQDWSGYNSEAFF

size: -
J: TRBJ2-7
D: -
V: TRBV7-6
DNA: TGTGCCAGCAGCTTAGGGGGCAGGGGCTACGAGCAGTACTTC
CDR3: CASSLGGRGYEQYF

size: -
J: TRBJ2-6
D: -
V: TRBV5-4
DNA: TGTGCCAGCTCCCCCGGGGGCTCTGGGGCCAACGTCCTGACTTTC
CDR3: CASSPGGSGANVLTF

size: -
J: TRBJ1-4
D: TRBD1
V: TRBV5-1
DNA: TGCGCCAGCAGCTCGCAGACAGGGGAAACAGAAAAACTGTTTTTT
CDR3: CASSSQTGETEKLFF

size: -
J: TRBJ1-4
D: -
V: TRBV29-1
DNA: TGCAGCGTTGAAGGGGGAGGAAAACTGTTTTTT
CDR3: CSVEGGGKLFF

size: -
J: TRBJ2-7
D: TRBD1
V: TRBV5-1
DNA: TGCGCCAGCAGCTTGGGGGGACAGAGCTCCTACGAGCAGTACTTC
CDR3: CASSLGGQSSYEQYF

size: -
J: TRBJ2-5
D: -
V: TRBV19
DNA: TGTGCCAGTAGTCCGAGGGGCAGTCTAGGGAGGGAGACCCAGTACTTC
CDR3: CASSPRGSLGRETQYF

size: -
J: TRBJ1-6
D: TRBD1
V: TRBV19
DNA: TGTGCCAGTAGTACCCGGACAGGTCGGAATTCACCCCTCCACTTT
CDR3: CASSTRTGRNSPLHF

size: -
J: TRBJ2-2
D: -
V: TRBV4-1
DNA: TGCGCCAGCAGCTTGATGGGGGGTTCTCACGGGGAGCTGTTTTTT
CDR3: CASSLMGGSHGELFF

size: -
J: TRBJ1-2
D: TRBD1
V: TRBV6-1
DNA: TGTGCCAGCAGTGAACTGGGACAGCCACCCCTTGGCTACACCTTC
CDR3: CASSELGQPPLGYTF

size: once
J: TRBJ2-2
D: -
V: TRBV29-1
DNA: TGCAGCGTTGGGGCCGTCGGGAGCCGGGAGCTGTTTTTT
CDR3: CSVGAVGSRELFF

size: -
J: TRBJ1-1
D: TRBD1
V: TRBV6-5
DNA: TGTGCCAGTGAGGGACAGGGCACTGAAGCTTTCTTT
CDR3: CASEGQGTEAFF

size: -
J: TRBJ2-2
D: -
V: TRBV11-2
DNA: TGTGCCAGCAGTCCCCATCGGGAGCTGTTTTTT
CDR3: CASSPHRELFF

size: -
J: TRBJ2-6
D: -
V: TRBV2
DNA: TGTGCCAGCACCCCCACCCCCTACTCTGGGGCCAACGTCCTGACTTTC
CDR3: CASTPTPYSGANVLTF

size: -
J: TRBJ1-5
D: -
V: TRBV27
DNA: TGTGCCAGCAGTTTATCTGCAGGTCCCACGTCTTTGCCCCAGCATTTT
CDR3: CASSLSAGPTSLPQHF

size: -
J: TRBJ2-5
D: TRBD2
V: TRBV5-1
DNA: TGCGCCAGCAGCTCCCGGACTAGCGGGGGCGAGACCCAGTACTTC
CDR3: CASSSRTSGGETQYF

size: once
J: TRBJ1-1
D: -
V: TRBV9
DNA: TGTGCCAGCAGCGGGACAAACACTGAAGCTTTCTTT
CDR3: CASSGTNTEAFF

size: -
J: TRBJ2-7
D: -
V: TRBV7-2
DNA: TGTGCCAGCAGCTTAAGTCAGGGGCCCTACGAGCAGTACTTC
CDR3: CASSLSQGPYEQYF

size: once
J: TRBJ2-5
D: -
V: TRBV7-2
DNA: TGTGCCAGCAGCTTAGCGGGGGGGCCCGGGGAGACCCAGTACTTC
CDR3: CASSLAGGPGETQYF

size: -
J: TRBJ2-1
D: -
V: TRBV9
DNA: TGTGCCAGCAGCGTCGGCGTTCGGGGCAATGAGCAGTTCTTC
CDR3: CASSVGVRGNEQFF

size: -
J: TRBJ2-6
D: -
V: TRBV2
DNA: TGTGCCAGCAGTGAAGAACAAGTTGGGGCCAACGTCCTGACTTTC
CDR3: CASSEEQVGANVLTF

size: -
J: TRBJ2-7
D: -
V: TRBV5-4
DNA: TGTGCCAGCAGCTTGAGGGGCCAGCCCTACGAGCAGTACTTC
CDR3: CASSLRGQPYEQYF

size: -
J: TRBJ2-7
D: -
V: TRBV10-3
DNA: TGTGCCATCAGTAAATCAGGGGCGGTCTACGAGCAGTACTTC
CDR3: CAISKSGAVYEQYF

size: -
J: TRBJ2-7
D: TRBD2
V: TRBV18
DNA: TGTGCCAGCGCCCTCGCGGCGACTAGCGGAGAATACGAGCAGTACTTC
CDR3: CASALAATSGEYEQYF

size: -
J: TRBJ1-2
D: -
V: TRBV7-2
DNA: TGTGCCAGCAGCTTAGTTGGACAGAACTTGATCTATGGCTACACCTTC
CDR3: CASSLVGQNLIYGYTF

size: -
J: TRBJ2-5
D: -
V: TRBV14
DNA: TGTGCCAGCAGCCAAGGCGCGGCTCCCCTGGGGACCCAGTACTTC
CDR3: CASSQGAAPLGTQYF

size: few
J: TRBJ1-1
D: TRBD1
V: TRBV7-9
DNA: TGTGCCAGCAGCCGCGGACAGGGCCAAGGGGCTTTCTTT
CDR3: CASSRGQGQGAFF

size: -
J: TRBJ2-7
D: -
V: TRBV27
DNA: TGTGCCAGCGGGCCCTTGGGCCCCTACGAGCAGTACTTC
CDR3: CASGPLGPYEQYF

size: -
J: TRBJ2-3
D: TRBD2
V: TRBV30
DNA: TGTGCCGCTCGGGAGGGCACAGATACGCAGTATTTT
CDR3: CAAREGTDTQYF

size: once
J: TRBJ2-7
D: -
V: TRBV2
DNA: TGTGCCAGCAGTCTACAGGGTTACGAGCAGTACTTC
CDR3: CASSLQGYEQYF

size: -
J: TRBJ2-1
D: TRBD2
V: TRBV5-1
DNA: TGCGCCAGCAGCTGGGGGGCTAGCGGGGTTAATGAGCAGTTCTTC
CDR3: CASSWGASGVNEQFF

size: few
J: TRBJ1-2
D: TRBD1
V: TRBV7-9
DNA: TGTGCCAGCAGCTTAGTGTTTGACAGGGGGCCGGGCTACACCTTC
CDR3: CASSLVFDRGPGYTF

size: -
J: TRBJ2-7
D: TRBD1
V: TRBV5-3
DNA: TGTGCCAGAGTTAACATGTGGACAGGGCGGGCCGAGCAGTACTTC
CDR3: CARVNMWTGRAEQYF

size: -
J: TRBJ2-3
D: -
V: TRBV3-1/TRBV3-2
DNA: TGTGCCAGCAGCCAAGTAGCTCCCACAGATACGCAGTATTTT
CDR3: CASSQVAPTDTQYF

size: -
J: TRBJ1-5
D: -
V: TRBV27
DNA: TGTGCCAGCAGTTTAGACGCCCGAGGGTTACGGGATTACAATCAGCCCCAGCATTTT
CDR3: CASSLDARGLRDYNQPQHF

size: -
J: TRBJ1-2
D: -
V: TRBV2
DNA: TGTGCCAGCAGTGAAGACAGGTTTGGCTACACCTTC
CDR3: CASSEDRFGYTF

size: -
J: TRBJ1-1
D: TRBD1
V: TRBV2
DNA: TGTGCCAGCAGTGATCAAATGGGACAGGGGGTGGTTGAAGCTTTCTTT
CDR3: CASSDQMGQGVVEAFF

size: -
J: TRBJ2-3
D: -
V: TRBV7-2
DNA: TGTGCCAGCAGCTTCTACAGCACAGATACGCAGTATTTT
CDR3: CASSFYSTDTQYF

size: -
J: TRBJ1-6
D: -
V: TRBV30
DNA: TGTGCCTGGAGCTCGTCCCGAGGGTTCGCCTATAATTCACCCCTCCACTTT
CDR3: CAWSSSRGFAYNSPLHF